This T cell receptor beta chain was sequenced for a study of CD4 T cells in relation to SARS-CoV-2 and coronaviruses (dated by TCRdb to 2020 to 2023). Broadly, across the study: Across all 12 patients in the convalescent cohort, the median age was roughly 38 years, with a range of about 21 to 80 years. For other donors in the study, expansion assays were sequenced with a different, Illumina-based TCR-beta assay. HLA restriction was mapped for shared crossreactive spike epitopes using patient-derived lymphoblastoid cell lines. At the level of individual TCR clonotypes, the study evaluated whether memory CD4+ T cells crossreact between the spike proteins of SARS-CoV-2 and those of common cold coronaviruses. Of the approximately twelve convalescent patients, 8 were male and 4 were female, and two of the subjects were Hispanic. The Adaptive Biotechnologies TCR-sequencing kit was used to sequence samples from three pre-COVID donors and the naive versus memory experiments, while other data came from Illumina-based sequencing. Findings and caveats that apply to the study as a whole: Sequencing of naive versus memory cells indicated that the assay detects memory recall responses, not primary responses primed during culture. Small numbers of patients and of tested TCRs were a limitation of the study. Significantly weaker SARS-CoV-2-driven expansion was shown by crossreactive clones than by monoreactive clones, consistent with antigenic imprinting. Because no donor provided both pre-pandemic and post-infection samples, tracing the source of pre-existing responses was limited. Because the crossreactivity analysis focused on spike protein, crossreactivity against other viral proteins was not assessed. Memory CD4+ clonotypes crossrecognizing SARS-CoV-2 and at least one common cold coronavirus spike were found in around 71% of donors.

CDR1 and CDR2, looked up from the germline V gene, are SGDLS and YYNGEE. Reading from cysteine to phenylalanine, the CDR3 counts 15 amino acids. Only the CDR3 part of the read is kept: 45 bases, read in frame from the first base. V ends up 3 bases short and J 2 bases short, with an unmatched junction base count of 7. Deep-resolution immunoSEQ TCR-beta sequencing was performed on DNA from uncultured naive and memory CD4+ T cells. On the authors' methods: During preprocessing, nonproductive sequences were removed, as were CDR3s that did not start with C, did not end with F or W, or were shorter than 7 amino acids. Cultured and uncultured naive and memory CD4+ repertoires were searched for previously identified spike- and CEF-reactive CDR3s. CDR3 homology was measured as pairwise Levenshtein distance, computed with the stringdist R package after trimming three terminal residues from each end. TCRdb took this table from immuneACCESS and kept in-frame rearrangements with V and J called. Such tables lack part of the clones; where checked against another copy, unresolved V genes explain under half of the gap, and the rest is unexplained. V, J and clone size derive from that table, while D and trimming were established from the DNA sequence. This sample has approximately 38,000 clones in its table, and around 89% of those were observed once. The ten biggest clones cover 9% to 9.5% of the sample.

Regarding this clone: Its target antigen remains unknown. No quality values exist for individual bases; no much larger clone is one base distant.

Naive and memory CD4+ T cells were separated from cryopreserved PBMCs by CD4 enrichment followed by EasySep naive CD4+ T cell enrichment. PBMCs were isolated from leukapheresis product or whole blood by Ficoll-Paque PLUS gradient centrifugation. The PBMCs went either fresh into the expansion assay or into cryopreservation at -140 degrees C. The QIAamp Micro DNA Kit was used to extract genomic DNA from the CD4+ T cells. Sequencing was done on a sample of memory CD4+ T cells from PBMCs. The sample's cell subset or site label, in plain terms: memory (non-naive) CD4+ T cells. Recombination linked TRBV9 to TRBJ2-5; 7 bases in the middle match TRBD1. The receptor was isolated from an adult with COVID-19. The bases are TGTGCCAGCAGCGACAAGACAGGGAAGCAAGAGACCCAGTACTTC. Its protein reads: CASSDKTGKQETQYF.